Listed below are T cell receptor beta chains from one sample, sequenced in a study of identifying expanded T cells in peripheral blood. Here immunoSEQ multiplex PCR was the method, and the copy in TCRdb shows in-frame clones only, minus some. The sample shows tens of thousands of clones, about 85% of them seen only once. The specimen was blood. Receptors were obtained from a person aged 18-69 years in good health. CDR3s include the opening cysteine and the closing phenylalanine or tryptophan. Fields, in order: J gene, V gene, CDR3 length, CDR3 protein.

>TRBJ1-3|TRBV29-1|16
CSVEGGQLSSGNTIYF
>TRBJ1-5|TRBV6-5|15
CASSYSGEGNQPQHF
>TRBJ2-7|TRBV30|13
CAWSVGRGREQYF
>TRBJ1-1|TRBV19|14
CASRDRYKNTEAFF
>TRBJ2-3|TRBV5-8|11
CASSLGPGKDF
>TRBJ1-1|TRBV30|14
CAWSRGRRDTEAFF
>TRBJ1-1|TRBV5-4|14
CASSLGQFNTEAFF
>TRBJ2-5|TRBV7-2|15
CASSLAEGLRETQYF
>TRBJ1-1|TRBV6-1|13
CASSLQGATEAFF
>TRBJ2-2|TRBV5-6|14
CASSLYGQPGELFF
>TRBJ1-2|TRBV9|16
CASSVGYEGTAYGYTF
>TRBJ2-3|TRBV11-2|12
CASSLTADTQYF
>TRBJ1-2|TRBV5-4|17
CASSLFSGQTTNYGYTF
>TRBJ2-7|TRBV5-6|13
CASSLVRAYEQYF
>TRBJ1-3|TRBV28|15
CASSSTGASGNTIYF
>TRBJ2-5|TRBV20-1|11
CSAMKVETQYF
>TRBJ2-1|TRBV9|15
CASSVGGQYYNEQFF
>TRBJ1-2|TRBV7-9|13
CASSVGQNYGYTF
>TRBJ2-3|TRBV6-5|14
CASSTGGPGYTQYF
>TRBJ2-5|TRBV9|14
CASSVDRGQETQYF
>TRBJ2-5|TRBV19|15
CASSITSGDQETQYF
>TRBJ1-1|TRBV5-1|15
CASSPRQSDGTEAFF
>TRBJ2-1|TRBV5-1|15
CASSLASVDYNEQFF
>TRBJ2-1|TRBV7-2|17
CASSPAGLAGGRDEQFF
>TRBJ2-3|TRBV13|13
CASTHTGVDTQYF
>TRBJ2-3|TRBV11-2|15
CASSLGAPSTDTQYF
>TRBJ2-7|TRBV7-2|14
CASSLGSGNYEQYF
>TRBJ1-1|TRBV14|14
CASSQRRADPEAFF
>TRBJ1-1|TRBV15|16
CATSRDRQGPGTEAFF
>TRBJ2-5|TRBV29-1|13
CSVGRGGQETQYF